What follows are 30 T cell receptor beta chains derived from one specimen sequenced in a study of Graves' ophthalmopathy and Graves' hyperthyroidism. The sequenced template was RNA, covering the TCR beta CDR3 region. HTBI-primed first-round RT-PCR preceded second-round multiplex PCR. TCRdb reprocessed the multiplex PCR reads via MiXCR and lists one record per CDR3 protein. This sample has hundreds of thousands of distinct CDR3 sequences, with around 21% found just once. Sequences were obtained from peripheral blood. Receptor source: a woman younger than 30 with stable Graves' hyperthyroidism.

The gene calls are TRBV27 and TRBJ1-1; D ambiguous. The germline V and J ends were trimmed by 9 bases and 5 bases, with 10 bases remaining between them. The CDR3 is made up of 11 amino acids. Germline V gives CDR1 MNHEY, CDR2 SMNVEV (reference sequence). Here the CDR3 DNA reads TGTGCCAGTGTTGGGAGTACTGAAGCTTTCTTT. The encoded protein is CASVGSTEAFF.

This clonotype was picked up many times. The chain combines TRBV5-1 with TRBJ2-2; 9 positions agree with TRBD2. The CDR3 is 17 amino acids. The V and J ends lost 0 bases and 5 bases, in that order; junction bases with no gene match: 8. Germline values: CDR1 SGHRS, CDR2 YFSETQ. The CDR3 DNA is TGCGCCAGCAGCTTGGACGGAAGCGGGAGGCGGACCGGGGAGCTGTTTTTT. Its translation: CASSLDGSGRRTGELFF.

V usage is TRBV6-1 and J usage is TRBJ1-2; D is unclear. CDR1 and CDR2 (germline): MNHNS, SASEGT. The germline V and J ends were trimmed by 8 bases and 6 bases, with 10 bases remaining between them. The CDR3 runs 11 residues. The CDR3 region is CASEGPDGYTF. The CDR3 DNA follows: TGTGCCAGCGAAGGGCCGGATGGCTACACCTTC.

The CDR3, as DNA: TGTGCCAGCAGGCGCAGGGCTCCCGTTGGCTACACCTTC. Translation: CASRRRAPVGYTF. This chain links TRBV6-1 with TRBJ1-2; maybe TRBD1 (5 bases). This CDR3 spans 13 amino acids. V lost 6 bases and J lost 7, with 15 bases in between. In germline, CDR1 is MNHNS, CDR2 SASEGT.

Details on this clonotype: A much larger clonotype is one base distant, so this may be a read error. The rearrangement links TRBV5-1 to TRBJ2-6; D is uncertain. The CDR3 length is 16 residues. Per the germline V gene, CDR1 is SGHRS and CDR2 is YFSETQ. Trimming shortened V by 6 bases and J by 1 base, and 14 bases separated the two germline ends. Here the CDR3 DNA reads TGCGCCAGCATCTCAGTAACAGATTCTGGGGCCAACGTCCTGACTTTC. This codes for CASISVTDSGANVLTF.

This clonotype was picked up many times. This sequence joins TRBV6-1 and TRBJ2-7, with D perhaps TRBD1 (6 bases). The CDR3 runs to 13 residues. V gave up 5 bases and J gave up 4 bases, with 12 bases separating them. CDR1 is MNHNS and CDR2 is SASEGT in the germline V gene. For the CDR3, the DNA is TGTGCCAGCAGTCCCGGGACAACTTACGAGCAGTACTTC. Residues: CASSPGTTYEQYF.

Concerning this clonotype: This CDR3 fails to terminate in the conserved phenylalanine or tryptophan, so it likely reflects a read error. The chain has TRBV4-3 and TRBJ2-5; 8 bases are shared with TRBD2. V lost 6 bases and J lost 5; bases outside the gene matches: 11. This CDR3 comprises 15 residues. Germline-derived CDR1 and CDR2 are LGHNA and YSLEER. The CDR3, as DNA: TGCGCCAGCAGGCCCACCCCGGGAGGGCGGGAGACCCAGTACTTG. Translating it yields CASRPTPGGRETQYL.

This chain uses TRBV24-1 with TRBJ2-2, with D maybe TRBD1 (6 bases). The V and J ends lost 4 bases and 7 bases respectively, with 15 bases between them. CDR1 is KGHDR, CDR2 SFDVKD, per germline. This CDR3 comprises 15 residues. The CDR3: CATSDSGVSGGELFF. DNA of the CDR3: TGTGCCACCAGTGACTCAGGGGTATCAGGCGGGGAGCTGTTTTTT.

This clonotype was counted at least ten times. The rearrangement joins TRBV7-2 to TRBJ1-2, with D possibly being TRBD1 (5 bases). The V gene lost 1 base and the J gene lost 5 bases, with 11 bases spanning the gap. Germline V CDR1 and CDR2: SGHTA, FQGNSA. The length of the CDR3 is 14 residues. This CDR3 reads CASSLDGAPYGYTF. The DNA of the CDR3 is TGTGCCAGCAGCTTAGATGGGGCGCCTTATGGCTACACCTTC.

This clonotype was detected many times. The chain links TRBV12-3 or TRBV12-4 to TRBJ2-2; 8 bases line up with TRBD2. The CDR3 length is 15 residues. V lost 6 bases, J lost 0 bases, and 3 bases stayed unmatched. The CDR3 DNA is TGTGCCAGCAGAACTAGCGGCGCGAACACCGGGGAGCTGTTTTTT. This translates into CASRTSGANTGELFF.

The J gene is TRBJ1-5, the V gene TRBV27; D unclear. With 1 base removed from V and 9 bases from J, the gap between germline ends came to 10 bases. From germline, CDR1 is MNHEY and CDR2 SMNVEV (reference sequence). The CDR3 has 13 residues. The CDR3 DNA reads TGTGCCAGCAGTTTATTAGGAACTCGGCCCCAGCATTTT. Protein: CASSLLGTRPQHF.

This clonotype came up many times. This sequence joins TRBV6-1 and TRBJ1-6, with D maybe TRBD1 (6 bases). In germline, CDR1 is MNHNS, CDR2 SASEGT. Trimming shortened V by 3 bases and J by 6 bases, and 15 bases separated the two germline ends. There are 16 residues in the CDR3. The DNA for the CDR3 is TGTGCCAGCAGTGATCCTTTACGACAGGCTAATTCACCCCTCCACTTT. This gives the protein CASSDPLRQANSPLHF.

The CDR3 nucleotides are TGTGCCAGCAGGGATGGGACAGGGTGGGGAGTCACCTATGGCTACACCTTC. It translates to CASRDGTGWGVTYGYTF. The chain uses TRBV12-3 or TRBV12-4 and TRBJ1-2, with 9 bases aligning to TRBD1. The CDR3 extends over 17 amino acids. V lost 6 bases to trimming and J lost 4 bases; unmatched junction nucleotides: 15.

There are many counts of this clonotype. One end of the junction varies from germline; a read error may be responsible. This rearrangement joins TRBV14 to TRBJ1-2; 8 bases align to TRBD1. CDR3 size: 17 residues. Germline CDR1 reads SGHDN; CDR2 reads FVKESK. This CDR3 reads CASSQAPPTGAPPRPPF. The CDR3 DNA reads as TGTGCCAGCAGCCAAGCCCCCCCGACAGGGGCACCTCCCCGGCCGCCTTTC.

This clonotype has a count of ten or more. The V call is TRBV6-2 or TRBV6-3, the J call TRBJ1-1; D is unresolved. Germline V gene sequence: CDR1 MNHEY, CDR2 SVGEGT. CDR3 length equals 14 residues. V dropped 6 bases and J dropped 4 bases, with 15 bases sitting between them. This chain's CDR3 is CASRLWRDGTEAFF. CDR3 nucleotide sequence: TGTGCCAGCAGGTTGTGGAGGGATGGCACTGAAGCTTTCTTT.

This clonotype was counted ten times or more. The chain has TRBV20-1 and TRBJ2-2; 8 bases map to TRBD2. The CDR3 is 14 residues long. The germline CDR1 and CDR2 sequences are DFQATT and SNEGSKA (reference sequence). The trim removed 6 bases at V and 4 bases at J, leaving 7 bases unmatched. The CDR3 sequence is CSATGTSCTGELFF. Written as DNA, the CDR3 is TGCAGTGCAACCGGGACTAGTTGCACCGGGGAGCTGTTTTTT.

A remark on this clonotype: This may come from a read error, since a much larger clone is one base off. The chain links TRBV29-1 to TRBJ2-3; TRBD2 matches 9 bases. Trimming took 4 bases from V and 4 from J; bases not matched to a gene: 6. Germline CDR1 reads SQVTM; CDR2 reads ANQGSEA. The CDR3 length is 14 residues. CDR3 protein: CSVGAGGPSDTQYF. For the CDR3, the DNA is TGCAGCGTTGGTGCGGGAGGGCCGTCAGATACGCAGTATTTT.

This clonotype was counted ten times or more. The V call is TRBV2, the J call TRBJ2-6; D call uncertain. Germline CDR1 SNHLY, CDR2 FYNNEI. This CDR3 is built from 14 residues. Trimming took off 8 bases at V and 0 bases at J, with 8 bases between the two ends. CDR3 protein: CASDWGSGANVLTF. The CDR3, as DNA: TGTGCCAGCGACTGGGGCTCTGGGGCCAACGTCCTGACTTTC.

In its sample, this clonotype was seen many times. V is TRBV12-3 or TRBV12-4 and J is TRBJ1-3; no reliable D call. V was trimmed by 3 bases and J by 4 bases, leaving 13 bases between them. This CDR3 has 15 residues. CDR3 DNA: TGTGCCAGCAGTTTTCTCCCGAGGTGGGGAAACACCATATATTTT. Its translation: CASSFLPRWGNTIYF.

The J gene is TRBJ2-2, the V gene TRBV2; tentatively, D is TRBD2 (6 bases). Germline V CDR1 and CDR2: SNHLY, FYNNEI. Trimming removed 6 bases at V and 5 bases at J, with 22 bases between. The CDR3 spans 17 residues. CDR3: CASRFPLRDRSTGELFF. The CDR3 nucleotides read TGTGCCAGCAGATTTCCCCTGCGGGACCGCTCGACCGGGGAGCTGTTTTTT.

Ten or more counts support this clonotype. The rearrangement joins TRBV6-1 to TRBJ1-1, with 9 bases aligning to TRBD1. V lost 6 bases, J lost 5 bases, and 7 bases stayed unmatched. Germline CDR1 MNHNS, CDR2 SASEGT. The CDR3 has 14 amino acids. CDR3 amino acids: CASRLGQGSTEAFF. The CDR3 nucleotides read TGTGCCAGCAGACTGGGACAGGGCTCTACTGAAGCTTTCTTT.

The table lists this clonotype with a few counts. The V gene is TRBV5-1, the J gene TRBJ1-2; D unresolved. V shed 2 bases and J shed 2 bases, with 13 bases lying between them. CDR1 is SGHRS, CDR2 YFSETQ, per germline. This CDR3 spans 15 amino acids. CDR3 in DNA: TGCGCCAGCAGCTTAGACGGCCAGAGGAACTATGGCTACACCTTC. This gives the protein CASSLDGQRNYGYTF.

This clonotype was detected many times. This rearrangement joins TRBV28 to TRBJ2-7; 7 bases agree with TRBD2. This CDR3 contains 13 residues. Germline V gene data show CDR1 as MDHEN and CDR2 as SYDVKM. Germline trimming cut 6 bases from V and 2 bases from J; bases unmatched to any gene: 4. CDR3 nucleotide sequence: TGTGCCAGCAGCGGCGGGGGAACCTACGAGCAGTACTTC. Translation: CASSGGGTYEQYF.

This clonotype occurred many times. The chain joins TRBV27 to TRBJ2-7; 11 positions agree with TRBD2. The germline V gene has CDR1 MNHEY and CDR2 SMNVEV (reference sequence). After removal of 4 bases from V and 6 bases from J, the junction contained 5 bases not matched to a gene. The CDR3 loop spans 14 amino acids. The CDR3: CASSSGLAASEQYF. In DNA form, the CDR3 reads TGTGCCAGCAGTTCGGGACTAGCGGCGAGCGAGCAGTACTTC.

This rearrangement joins TRBV24-1 to TRBJ2-2, with D uncertain. Germline lookup yields CDR1 KGHDR and CDR2 SFDVKD. Deletions cut 12 bases from V and 3 bases from J, with 10 bases between. The CDR3 spans 12 residues. The CDR3: CAAHGDTGELFF. CDR3 coding DNA: TGTGCCGCCCACGGAGACACCGGGGAGCTGTTTTTT.

This clonotype was recorded a few times. This chain joins TRBV4-2 and TRBJ2-7; 7 bases are shared with TRBD2. Losses at the gene ends were 0 bases for V and 3 bases for J; bases not matched to a gene: 5. In germline, CDR1 is LGHNA, CDR2 YNFKEQ. The CDR3 is made up of 15 amino acids. In DNA form, the CDR3 reads TGTGCCAGCAGCCAAGAAGTGGGAGGGGTCTACGAGCAGTACTTC. Translating it yields CASSQEVGGVYEQYF.

The chain has TRBV12-3 or TRBV12-4 and TRBJ1-2; D possibly corresponds to TRBD1 (6 bases). Trimming cost V 7 bases and J 1 base, with 16 bases left between them. This CDR3 spans 15 amino acids. CDR3 loop: CASNPGGAGNYGYTF. The CDR3, as DNA: TGTGCCAGCAACCCGGGGGGGGCGGGTAACTATGGCTACACCTTC.

In its sample, this clonotype was seen many times. The chain uses TRBV7-2 and TRBJ2-7; 7 bases map to TRBD2. The CDR3 is 15 amino acids. Germline trimming cut 3 bases from V and 0 bases from J; bases unmatched to any gene: 5. Germline CDR1 reads SGHTA; CDR2 reads FQGNSA. CDR3 protein: CASSFGGGPSYEQYF. CDR3 bases: TGTGCCAGCAGCTTCGGGGGAGGGCCCTCCTACGAGCAGTACTTC.

In its sample, this clonotype was seen many times. Germline is not matched at one junction end, which may reflect a read error. The chain couples TRBV5-1 to TRBJ2-4; 9 bases are shared with TRBD2. Germline-derived CDR1 and CDR2 are SGHRS and YFSETQ. The CDR3 length is 16 residues. The CDR3 nucleotides read TGCGCCAGCAGCTCTACCCCGGGACTAGCCCAAAACATTCAGTACTTC. This codes for CASSSTPGLAQNIQYF.

This clonotype was observed many times. The chain is built from TRBV28 and TRBJ2-7; 7 nucleotides agree with TRBD2. The CDR3 covers 15 residues. CDR1 MDHEN and CDR2 SYDVKM come from the germline V gene. The ends lost 5 bases at V and 2 bases at J; junction bases unmatched: 9. The CDR3 here is CASSPVLAEPYEQYF. In DNA form, the CDR3 reads TGTGCCAGCAGTCCGGTTCTAGCGGAACCCTACGAGCAGTACTTC.